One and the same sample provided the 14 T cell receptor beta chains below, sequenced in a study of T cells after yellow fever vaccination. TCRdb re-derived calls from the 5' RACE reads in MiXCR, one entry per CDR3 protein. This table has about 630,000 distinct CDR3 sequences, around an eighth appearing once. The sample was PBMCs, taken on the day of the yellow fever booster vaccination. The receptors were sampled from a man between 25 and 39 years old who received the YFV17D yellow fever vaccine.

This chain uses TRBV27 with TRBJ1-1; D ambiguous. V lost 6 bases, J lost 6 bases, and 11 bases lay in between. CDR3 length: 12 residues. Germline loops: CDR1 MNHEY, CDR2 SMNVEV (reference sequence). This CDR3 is CASSDFKAEAFF. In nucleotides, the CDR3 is TGTGCCAGCAGCGACTTCAAGGCTGAAGCTTTCTTT.

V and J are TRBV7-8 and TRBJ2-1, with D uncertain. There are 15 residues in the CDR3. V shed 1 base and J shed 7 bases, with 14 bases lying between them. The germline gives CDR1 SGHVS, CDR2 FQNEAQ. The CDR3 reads CASSLVVAAQNEQFF. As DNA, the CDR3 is TGTGCCAGCAGCTTAGTGGTAGCCGCACAGAATGAGCAGTTCTTC.

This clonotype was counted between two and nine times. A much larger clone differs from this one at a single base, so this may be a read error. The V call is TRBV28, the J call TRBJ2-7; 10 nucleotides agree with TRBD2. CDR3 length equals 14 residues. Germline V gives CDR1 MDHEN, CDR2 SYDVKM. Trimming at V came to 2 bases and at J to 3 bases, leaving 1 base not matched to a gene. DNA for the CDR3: TGTGCCAGCAGTTTAGGACTAGCGGACTACGAGCAGTACTTC. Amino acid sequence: CASSLGLADYEQYF. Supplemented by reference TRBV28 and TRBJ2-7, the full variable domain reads DVKVTQSSRYLVKRTGEKVFLECVQDMDHENMFWYRQDPGLGLRLIYFSYDVKMKEKGDIPEGYSVSREKKERFSLILESASTNQTSMYLCASSLGLADYEQYFGPGTRLTVT.

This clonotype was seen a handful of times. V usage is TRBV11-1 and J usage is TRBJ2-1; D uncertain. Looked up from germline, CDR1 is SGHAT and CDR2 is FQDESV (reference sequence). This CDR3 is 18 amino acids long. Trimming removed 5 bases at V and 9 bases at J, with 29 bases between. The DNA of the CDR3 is TGTGCCAGCAGCCGATCCACCCCAGGAAGTCAGAACCCCGCTGAGCAGTTCTTC. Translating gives CASSRSTPGSQNPAEQFF.

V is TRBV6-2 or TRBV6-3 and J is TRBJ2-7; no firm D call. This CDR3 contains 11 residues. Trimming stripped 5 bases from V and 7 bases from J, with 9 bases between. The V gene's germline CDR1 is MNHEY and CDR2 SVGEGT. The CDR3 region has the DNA TGTGCCAGCAGTCAGACTCGGGAGCAGTACTTC. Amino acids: CASSQTREQYF.

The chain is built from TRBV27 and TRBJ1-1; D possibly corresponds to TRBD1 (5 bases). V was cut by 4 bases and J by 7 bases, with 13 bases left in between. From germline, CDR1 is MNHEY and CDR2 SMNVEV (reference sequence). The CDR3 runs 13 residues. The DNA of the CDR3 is TGTGCCAGCAGTTGGGGGGGAGGCAATGAAGCTTTCTTT. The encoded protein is CASSWGGGNEAFF.

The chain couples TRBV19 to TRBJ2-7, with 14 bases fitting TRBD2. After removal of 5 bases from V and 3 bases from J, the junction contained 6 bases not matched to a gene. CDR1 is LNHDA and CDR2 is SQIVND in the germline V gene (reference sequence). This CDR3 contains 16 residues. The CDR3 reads CASSGFGTSGSYEQYF. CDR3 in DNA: TGTGCCAGTAGTGGTTTCGGGACTAGCGGGAGCTACGAGCAGTACTTC.

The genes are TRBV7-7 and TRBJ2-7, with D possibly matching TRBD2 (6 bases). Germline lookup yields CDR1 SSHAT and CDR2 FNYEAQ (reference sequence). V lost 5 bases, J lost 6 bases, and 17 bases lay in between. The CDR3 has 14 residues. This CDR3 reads CASSLEGLPCEQYF. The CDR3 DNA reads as TGTGCCAGCAGCCTGGAGGGGTTGCCCTGCGAGCAGTACTTC.

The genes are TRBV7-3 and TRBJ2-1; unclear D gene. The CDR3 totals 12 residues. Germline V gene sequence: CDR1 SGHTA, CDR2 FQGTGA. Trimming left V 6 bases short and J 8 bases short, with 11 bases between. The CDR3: CASRAAEHEQFF. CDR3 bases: TGTGCCAGCAGGGCCGCGGAGCATGAGCAGTTCTTC.

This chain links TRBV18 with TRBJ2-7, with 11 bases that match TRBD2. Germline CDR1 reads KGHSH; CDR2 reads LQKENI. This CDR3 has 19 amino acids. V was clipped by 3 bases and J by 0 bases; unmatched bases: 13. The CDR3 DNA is TGTGCCAGCTCACCTCCGGCTAGCGGGAGGCCGACGAGCTCCTACGAGCAGTACTTC. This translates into CASSPPASGRPTSSYEQYF.

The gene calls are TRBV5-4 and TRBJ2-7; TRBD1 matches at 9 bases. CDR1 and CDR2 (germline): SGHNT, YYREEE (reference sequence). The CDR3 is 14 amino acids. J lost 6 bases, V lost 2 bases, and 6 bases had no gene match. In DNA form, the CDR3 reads TGTGCCAGCAGCTTTGGGACGGGACAGGGCGAGCAGTACTTC. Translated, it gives CASSFGTGQGEQYF.

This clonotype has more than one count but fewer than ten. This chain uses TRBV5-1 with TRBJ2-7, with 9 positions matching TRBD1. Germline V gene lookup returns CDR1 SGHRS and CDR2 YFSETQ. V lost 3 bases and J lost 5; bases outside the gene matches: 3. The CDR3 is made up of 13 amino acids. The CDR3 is CASSWGQGDEQYF. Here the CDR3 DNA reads TGCGCCAGCAGCTGGGGACAGGGTGACGAGCAGTACTTC.

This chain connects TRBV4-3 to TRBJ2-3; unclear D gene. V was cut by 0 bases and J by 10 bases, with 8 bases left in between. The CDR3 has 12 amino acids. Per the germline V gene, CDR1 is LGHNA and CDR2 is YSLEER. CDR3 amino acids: CASSQEGNAQYF. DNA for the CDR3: TGCGCCAGCAGCCAAGAAGGGAATGCGCAGTATTTT.

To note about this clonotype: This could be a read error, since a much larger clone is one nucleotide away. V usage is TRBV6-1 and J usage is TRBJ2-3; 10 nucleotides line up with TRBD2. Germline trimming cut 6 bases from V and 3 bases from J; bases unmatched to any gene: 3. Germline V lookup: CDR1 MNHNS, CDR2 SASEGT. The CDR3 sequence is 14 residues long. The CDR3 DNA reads TGTGCCAGCAGCCATAGCGGGAGGACAGATACGCAGTATTTT. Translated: CASSHSGRTDTQYF.